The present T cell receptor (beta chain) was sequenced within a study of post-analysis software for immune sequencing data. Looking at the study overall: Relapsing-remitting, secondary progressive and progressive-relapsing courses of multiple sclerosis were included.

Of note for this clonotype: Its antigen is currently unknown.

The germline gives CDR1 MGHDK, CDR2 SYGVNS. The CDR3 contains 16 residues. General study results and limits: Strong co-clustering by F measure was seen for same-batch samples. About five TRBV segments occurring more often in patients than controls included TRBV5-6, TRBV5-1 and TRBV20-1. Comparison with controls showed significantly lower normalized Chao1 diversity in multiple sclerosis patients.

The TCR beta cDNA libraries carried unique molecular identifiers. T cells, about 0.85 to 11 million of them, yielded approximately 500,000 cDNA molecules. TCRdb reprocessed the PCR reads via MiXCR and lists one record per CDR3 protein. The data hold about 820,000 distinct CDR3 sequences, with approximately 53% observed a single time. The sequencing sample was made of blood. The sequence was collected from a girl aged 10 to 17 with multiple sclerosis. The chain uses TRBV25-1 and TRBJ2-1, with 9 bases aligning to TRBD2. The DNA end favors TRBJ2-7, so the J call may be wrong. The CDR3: CASSDLSGSAYNEQYF. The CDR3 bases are TGTGCCAGCAGTGACCTTAGCGGGAGCGCCTACAATGAGCAGTACTTC.